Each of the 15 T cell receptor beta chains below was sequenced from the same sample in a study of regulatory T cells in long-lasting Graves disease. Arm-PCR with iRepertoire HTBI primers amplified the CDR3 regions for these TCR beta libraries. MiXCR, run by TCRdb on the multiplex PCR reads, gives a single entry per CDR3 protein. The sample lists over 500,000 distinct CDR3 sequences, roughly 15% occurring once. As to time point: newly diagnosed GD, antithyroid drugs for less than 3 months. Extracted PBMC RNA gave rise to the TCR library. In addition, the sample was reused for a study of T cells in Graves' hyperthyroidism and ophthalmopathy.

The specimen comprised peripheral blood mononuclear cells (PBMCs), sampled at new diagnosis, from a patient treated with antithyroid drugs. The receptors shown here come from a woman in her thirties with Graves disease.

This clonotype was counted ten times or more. The chain's CDR3 is CASSPPAREQYF. CDR3 bases: TGTGCCAGCAGTCCCCCCGCCCGAGAGCAGTACTTC. This chain connects TRBV28 to TRBJ2-7; D not resolved. There are 12 residues in the CDR3. Germline loops: CDR1 MDHEN, CDR2 SYDVKM. V lost 5 bases and J 7 bases, leaving 12 bases between the germline ends.

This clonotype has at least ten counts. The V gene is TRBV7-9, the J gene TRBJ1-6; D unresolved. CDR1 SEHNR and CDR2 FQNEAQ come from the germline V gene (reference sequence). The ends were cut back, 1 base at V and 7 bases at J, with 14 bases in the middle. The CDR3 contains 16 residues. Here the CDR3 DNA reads TGTGCCAGCAGCTTAGTTGTTCTCGGACCGAATTCACCCCTCCACTTT. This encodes CASSLVVLGPNSPLHF.

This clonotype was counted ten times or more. CDR3 protein: CASSDYTGTNYGYTF. The DNA for the CDR3 is TGTGCCAGCAGTGATTACACAGGGACTAACTATGGCTACACCTTC. The chain couples TRBV2 to TRBJ1-2; D is perhaps TRBD1 (6 bases). V shed 3 bases and J shed 0 bases, with 11 bases lying between them. Per germline, CDR1 SNHLY and CDR2 FYNNEI. The CDR3 contains 15 residues.

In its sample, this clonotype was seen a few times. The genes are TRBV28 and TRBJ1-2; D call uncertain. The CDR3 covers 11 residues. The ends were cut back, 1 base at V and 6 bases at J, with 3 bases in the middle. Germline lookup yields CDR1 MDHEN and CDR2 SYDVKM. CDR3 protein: CASSLFDGYTF. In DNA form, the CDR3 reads TGTGCCAGCAGTTTATTCGATGGCTACACCTTC.

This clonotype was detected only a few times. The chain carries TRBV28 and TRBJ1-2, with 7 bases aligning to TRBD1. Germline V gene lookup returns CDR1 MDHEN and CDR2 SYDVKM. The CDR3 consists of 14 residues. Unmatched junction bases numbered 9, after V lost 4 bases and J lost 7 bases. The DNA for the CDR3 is TGTGCCAGCAGTTCCCCGTGGACAGGTTTTGGCTACACCTTC. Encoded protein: CASSSPWTGFGYTF.

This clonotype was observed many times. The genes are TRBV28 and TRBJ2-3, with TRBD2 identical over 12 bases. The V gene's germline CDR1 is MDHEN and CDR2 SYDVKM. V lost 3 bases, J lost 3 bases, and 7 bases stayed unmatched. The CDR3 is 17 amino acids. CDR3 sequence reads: CASSLEVGLAGTDTQYF. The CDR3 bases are TGTGCCAGCAGTTTGGAGGTTGGACTAGCGGGAACAGATACGCAGTATTTT.

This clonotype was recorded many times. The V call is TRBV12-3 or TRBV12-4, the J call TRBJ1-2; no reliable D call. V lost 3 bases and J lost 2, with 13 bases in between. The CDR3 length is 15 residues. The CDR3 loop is CASSFLGALNYGYTF. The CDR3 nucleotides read TGTGCCAGCAGTTTTTTGGGAGCACTAAACTATGGCTACACCTTC.

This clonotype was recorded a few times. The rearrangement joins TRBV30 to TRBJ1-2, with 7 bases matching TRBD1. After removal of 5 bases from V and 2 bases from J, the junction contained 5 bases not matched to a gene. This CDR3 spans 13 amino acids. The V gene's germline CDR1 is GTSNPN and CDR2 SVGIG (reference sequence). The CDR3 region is CAWVSTGNYGYTF. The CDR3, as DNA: TGTGCCTGGGTTTCGACAGGGAACTATGGCTACACCTTC.

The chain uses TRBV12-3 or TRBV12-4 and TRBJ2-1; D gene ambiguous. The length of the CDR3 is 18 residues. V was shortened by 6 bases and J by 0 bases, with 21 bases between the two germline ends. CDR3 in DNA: TGTGCCAGCAGCCTCGGGCCTCAGGTGTCGGGCTCCTACAATGAGCAGTTCTTC. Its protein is CASSLGPQVSGSYNEQFF.

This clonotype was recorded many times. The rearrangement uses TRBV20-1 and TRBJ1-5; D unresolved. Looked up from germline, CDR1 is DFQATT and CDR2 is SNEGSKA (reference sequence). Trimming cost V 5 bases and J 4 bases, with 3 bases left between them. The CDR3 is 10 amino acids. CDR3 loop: CSAGNQPQHF. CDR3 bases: TGCAGTGCTGGGAATCAGCCCCAGCATTTT.

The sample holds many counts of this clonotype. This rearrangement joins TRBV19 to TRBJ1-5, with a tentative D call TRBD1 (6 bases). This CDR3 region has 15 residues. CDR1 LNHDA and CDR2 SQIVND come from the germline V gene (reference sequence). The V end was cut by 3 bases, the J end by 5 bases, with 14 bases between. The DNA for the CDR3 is TGTGCCAGTAGTATTGCCGGGACATCAGATCAGCCCCAGCATTTT. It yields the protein CASSIAGTSDQPQHF.

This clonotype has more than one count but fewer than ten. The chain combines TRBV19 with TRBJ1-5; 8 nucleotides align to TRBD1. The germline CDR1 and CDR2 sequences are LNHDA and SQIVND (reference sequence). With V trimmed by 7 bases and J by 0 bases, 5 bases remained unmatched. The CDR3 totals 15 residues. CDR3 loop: CASTRTGSSNQPQHF. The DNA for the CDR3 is TGTGCCAGTACCAGGACAGGGAGTAGCAATCAGCCCCAGCATTTT.

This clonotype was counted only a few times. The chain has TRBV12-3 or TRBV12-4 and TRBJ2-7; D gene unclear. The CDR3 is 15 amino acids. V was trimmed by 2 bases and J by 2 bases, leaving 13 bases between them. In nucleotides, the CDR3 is TGTGCCAGCAGTTTAAGCCTTCTTGGCCCCTACGAGCAGTACTTC. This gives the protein CASSLSLLGPYEQYF.

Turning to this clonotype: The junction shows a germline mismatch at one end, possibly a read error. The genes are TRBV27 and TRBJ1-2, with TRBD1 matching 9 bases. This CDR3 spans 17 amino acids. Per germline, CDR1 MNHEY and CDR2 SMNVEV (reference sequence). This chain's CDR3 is CASTKQGALGDSAGYAF. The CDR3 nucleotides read TGTGCCAGCACGAAACAGGGGGCGCTTGGAGATTCCGCTGGCTACGCCTTC.

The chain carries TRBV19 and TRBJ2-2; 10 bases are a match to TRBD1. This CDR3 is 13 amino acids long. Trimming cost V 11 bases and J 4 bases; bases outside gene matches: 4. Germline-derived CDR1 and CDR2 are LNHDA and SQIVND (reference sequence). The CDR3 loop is CAGQGESTGELFF. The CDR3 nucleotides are TGTGCCGGACAGGGGGAGAGCACCGGGGAGCTGTTTTTT.